This TCR beta chain was identified in a study of shared clonotypes between healthy human individuals (dated by TCRdb to 2020 to 2022). In terms of the full investigation: The cohort included a few men and two women between 18 and 49 years of age. Libraries were prepared and TCR repertoires were sequenced by different laboratories using diverse techniques, in order to increase sequencing depth and limit assay-specific biases. Blood TCR repertoires of roughly five healthy adults were deeply sequenced to estimate repertoire size and the extent of clonotype sharing between individuals. Per donor, three plates each were used for CD4 naive and CD4 memory, two for CD8 naive, and one for CD8 memory. Per donor, leukapheresis produced somewhere between about 0.8 and 9.5 billion PBMCs. The paper's findings and limits, for the study overall: Higher generation probabilities were observed for clonotypes shared by all four sorted-subset donors than for non-shared clonotypes. Based on pairwise subsampling, the degree of clonotype sharing among donors was expected to be affected by sequencing depth. Sampling was restricted to blood, and TCR repertoires in tissue are likely to differ from TCR repertoires in blood. Sharing across a few donors was observed for about 5% of naive CD4, 3.5% of naive CD8, 2.3% of memory CD4, and about 0.39% of memory CD8 clonotypes. Because the study included only a small number of donors, the genetic and exposure-history diversity represented was limited. Naive subsets generally had larger estimated clonotype richness than memory subsets did. Incomplete sequencing was indicated by rarefaction of sorted-subset datasets, despite the large sequencing depth.

Using the deep immunoSEQ assay, multiplex PCR amplified TCR CDR3 regions from genomic DNA. Extracted genomic DNA from each cell subset was distributed evenly across all wells of several immunoSEQ 96-well plates, and each plate was treated as a replicate. For sorted subsets, approximately 210 ng of genomic DNA, equivalent to 30,000 or so T cell genomes, went into each replicate PCR. Purified libraries were measured with a Qubit 3.0 fluorometer, size-checked on a Bioanalyzer 2100, and measured again with the KAPA Library Quantification kit. Every immunoSEQ 96-well plate was sequenced on a dedicated single-read 150-cycle Illumina NextSeq 550 flow cell. Turning to the authors' computational methods: Because the immunoSEQ output included only junctional sequences and no quality scores, the filtering could not be the same as the filtering used for full-length reads. To assign V/J genes and CDR3, sequences were annotated against IMGT germline references using PyIR, a Python wrapper for IgBLAST v1.9. Reads were filtered out if the reads had weak V/J assignments (E-value above 1e-6), no CDR3, stop codons, out-of-frame junctions, or ambiguous translated residues. V3J clonotypes were defined by identical inferred V gene, J gene, and CDR3 amino acid sequence. The percentage overlap between two repertoires was calculated by dividing the number of shared unique clonotypes by the size of the smaller repertoire. Repertoire richness was assessed with RTK rarefaction, the Chao1 estimator, and Recon v2.1 estimates of unobserved clonotypes. For all TCRbeta clonotypes obtained by the gDNA method from several donors, generation probabilities were computed with OLGA. TCRdb limited this immuneACCESS table to in-frame rearrangements with V and J called. A share of clones is missing; checked studies link under half to unresolved V genes, and the rest is unexplained. V and J calls plus clone size are reproduced from that table; the DNA served to infer D and trimming. The sample profile shows hundreds of thousands of clones; around 96% of them were found once. In total, the top ten clones hold approximately 0.12% of the sample.

Note on this clone: The antigen it binds to is not known. Nothing much larger sits one base from this clone, and base qualities are not available.

CD8 naive samples were obtained by positive selection for CCR7 among CD45RO-negative cells, yielding a CD45RA+CCR7+ population from which TemRA cells were excluded. The donors were healthy, HIV-negative adults who had no recently reported acute infections or vaccinations. Every donor was a Caucasian adult living in Nashville, Tennessee, USA. Blood was collected by leukapheresis, and PBMCs were isolated by Ficoll-Histopaque density gradient centrifugation and then cryopreserved in liquid nitrogen vapor phase. Purity and quantity of every magnetically sorted T cell population were checked by analytical flow cytometry. Each sorted fraction had its genomic DNA isolated and then quantified by UV absorbance on a Nanodrop 2000c. The CDR1 and CDR2 encoded by the germline V gene are ENHRY and SYGVKD. The junction shows trimming of 7 bases on V and 3 bases on J, plus 12 bases between the germline ends. The CDR3 contains 14 residues, cysteine and phenylalanine counted. The kept DNA is CDR3 alone, 42 bases in frame from the first base.

The TCR sequence derives from a woman under 40 in good health. Recombination joined TRBV10-3 with TRBJ1-4, with no D gene named confidently. The sequenced sample consisted of naive CD8+ T cells sorted from blood. This specimen's cell subset or site label, interpreted: CD45RA+CCR7+. The DNA sequence is as follows: TGTGCCATCAAGGCGCCTGGGCCTAATGAAAAACTGTTTTTT. This gives the protein CAIKAPGPNEKLFF.